Below are 30 T cell receptor beta chains sequenced from a single sample in a study of blood T cell repertoires in COVID-19. This table comes from immunoSEQ multiplex PCR, and its TCRdb copy is limited to in-frame clones, with some not included. The sample has around 300,000 clones, roughly 90% seen once; the top ten hold 3% to 4%. Material: peripheral blood. All receptors derive from a woman in her 50s with active or convalescent COVID-19.

V and J are TRBV7-9 and TRBJ2-7, with unresolved D. The germline V gene has CDR1 SEHNR and CDR2 FQNEAQ (reference sequence). The CDR3 length is 15 residues. The V and J ends lost 2 bases and 3 bases respectively, with 14 bases between them. CDR3 sequence (DNA): TGTGCCAGCAGCTTACTTACGGTTTCTGGCTACGAGCAGTACTTC. This sequence encodes CASSLLTVSGYEQYF.

This sequence joins TRBV7-8 and TRBJ2-5; maybe TRBD2 (6 bases). Germline V gene data show CDR1 as SGHVS and CDR2 as FQNEAQ. V shed 5 bases and J shed 2 bases, with 9 bases lying between them. This CDR3 region has 13 residues. CDR3 in amino acids: CASSRGLQETQYF. CDR3 coding DNA: TGTGCCAGCAGCCGAGGACTACAAGAGACCCAGTACTTC.

A single count supports this clone. The J gene is TRBJ1-1, the V gene TRBV29-1; a weak D match, TRBD1 (6 bases). The CDR3 is 11 residues long. CDR1 is SQVTM and CDR2 is ANQGSEA in the germline V gene. V lost 4 bases to trimming and J lost 8 bases, with 11 bases between them. CDR3 region: CSVVQGTEAFF. The CDR3 DNA reads TGCAGCGTTGTACAGGGCACGGAAGCTTTCTTT.

The gene calls are TRBV4-2 and TRBJ1-2, with D possibly TRBD1 on 5 matching bases. Germline V gene lookup returns CDR1 LGHNA and CDR2 YNFKEQ. The CDR3 is 16 residues long. Between the trimmed V and J ends, which lost 0 bases and 6 bases, there was a span of 17 bases. CDR3 sequence (DNA): TGTGCCAGCAGCCAAGATCCGACGAGACAGACTCATGGCTACACCTTC. As protein: CASSQDPTRQTHGYTF.

The genes are TRBV30 and TRBJ1-1; 7 bases are shared with TRBD1. This CDR3 has 15 residues. Germline trimming cut 4 bases from V and 7 bases from J; bases unmatched to any gene: 15. Germline V CDR1 and CDR2: GTSNPN, SVGIG (reference sequence). CDR3 sequence: CAWTISGTVRYEAFF. The CDR3 DNA reads as TGTGCCTGGACTATTTCCGGGACAGTCCGCTATGAAGCTTTCTTT.

CDR3 amino acids: CAPQHGHSTGELFF. CDR3 in DNA: TGCGCTCCCCAGCATGGGCATTCCACCGGGGAGCTGTTTTTT. V and J are TRBV23-1 and TRBJ2-2, with unresolved D. TRBV23-1 is marked as an open reading frame, function uncertain. CDR3 size: 14 residues.

The CDR3 here is CAAGLAPYEQYF. The CDR3 DNA reads TGTGCCGCAGGTCTAGCCCCCTACGAGCAGTACTTC. This chain links TRBV28 with TRBJ2-7; D possibly corresponds to TRBD2 (5 bases). The CDR3 totals 12 residues. The germline CDR1 and CDR2 sequences are MDHEN and SYDVKM. Trimming took 11 bases from V and 2 from J, leaving 13 bases between them. The full variable domain, rest sourced from reference TRBV28 and TRBJ2-7, is DVKVTQSSRYLVKRTGEKVFLECVQDMDHENMFWYRQDPGLGLRLIYFSYDVKMKEKGDIPEGYSVSREKKERFSLILESASTNQTSMYLCAAGLAPYEQYFGPGTRLTVT.

The J gene is TRBJ1-5, the V gene TRBV7-3; D is unresolved. Deletions cut 4 bases from V and 2 bases from J, with 12 bases between. This CDR3 has 15 amino acids. Looked up from germline, CDR1 is SGHTA and CDR2 is FQGTGA. CDR3 DNA sequence: TGTGCCAGCAGCTCCGCGGGTGCGGGCAATCAGCCCCAGCATTTT. Translating it yields CASSSAGAGNQPQHF. The whole variable domain, remainder taken from reference TRBV7-3 and TRBJ1-5, is GAGVSQTPSNKVTEKGKYVELRCDPISGHTALYWYRQSLGQGPEFLIYFQGTGAADDSGLPNDRFFAVRPEGSVSTLKIQRTERGDSAVYLCASSSAGAGNQPQHFGDGTRLSIL.

This clone showed up many times. The rearrangement joins TRBV6-4 to TRBJ1-1; D gene unclear. Trimming cost V 5 bases and J 1 base, with 11 bases left between them. The CDR3 consists of 14 residues. CDR1 is MRHNA and CDR2 is SNTAGT in the germline V gene. The CDR3 reads CASSNFPGNTEAFF. CDR3 in DNA: TGTGCCAGCAGTAACTTTCCCGGGAACACTGAAGCTTTCTTT.

The CDR3 loop is CASSLQGMNTEAFF. The DNA for the CDR3 is TGTGCCAGCAGCTTGCAGGGGATGAACACTGAAGCTTTCTTT. The chain recombines TRBV5-4 with TRBJ1-1; D might be TRBD1 (6 bases). Trimming pared 1 base from V and 0 bases from J, leaving 7 bases between. The germline V gene has CDR1 SGHNT and CDR2 YYREEE (reference sequence). The CDR3 consists of 14 residues.

This rearrangement joins TRBV7-9 to TRBJ2-6; 9 positions match TRBD1. This CDR3 is built from 16 residues. CDR1 and CDR2 from the germline V gene are SEHNR and FQNEAQ (reference sequence). V was pared by 5 bases and J by 2 bases, with 4 bases of the junction left unmatched. The CDR3 region has the DNA TGTGCCAGCAGCCGACAGGGGGTACCTGGGGCCAACGTCCTGACTTTC. Its translation: CASSRQGVPGANVLTF. Supplemented by reference TRBV7-9 and TRBJ2-6, the full variable domain reads DTGVSQNPRHKITKRGQNVTFRCDPISEHNRLYWYRQTLGQGPEFLTYFQNEAQLEKSRLLSDRFSAERPKGSFSTLEIQRTEQGDSAMYLCASSRQGVPGANVLTFGAGSRLTVL.

J is TRBJ2-1 and V is TRBV2; 16 bases are shared with TRBD2. Germline loops: CDR1 SNHLY, CDR2 FYNNEI. The V segment lost 3 bases and the J segment 7 bases; nucleotides outside the gene matches: 6. The length of the CDR3 is 17 residues. CDR3: CASSDGTSGRAVNEQFF. The CDR3 coding sequence is TGTGCCAGCAGTGACGGGACTAGCGGGAGGGCCGTGAATGAGCAGTTCTTC.

The V gene is TRBV25-1, the J gene TRBJ2-1; D remains unclear. CDR1 is MGHDK, CDR2 SYGVNS, per germline. The CDR3 totals 17 residues. V shed 2 bases and J shed 0 bases, with 14 bases lying between them. This CDR3 is CASSEGRSSRSYNEQFF. For the CDR3, the DNA is TGTGCCAGCAGTGAAGGTCGGAGCTCCCGCTCCTACAATGAGCAGTTCTTC.

This clone was detected a few times. This sequence joins TRBV24-1 and TRBJ2-2; D is possibly TRBD2 (6 bases). This CDR3 spans 17 amino acids. In germline, CDR1 is KGHDR, CDR2 SFDVKD. The germline V and J ends were trimmed by 6 bases and 3 bases, with 19 bases remaining between them. The CDR3 reads CATSTGPAGSDTGELFF. In nucleotides, the CDR3 is TGTGCCACCAGTACAGGACCGGCGGGGAGTGACACCGGGGAGCTGTTTTTT.

This chain links TRBV9 with TRBJ2-7; a possible D gene is TRBD1 (6 bases). CDR3 length: 16 residues. The germline V and J ends were trimmed by 1 base and 2 bases, with 16 bases remaining between them. Germline V gene data show CDR1 as SGDLS and CDR2 as YYNGEE. This CDR3 reads CASSVSVTRDTYEQYF. CDR3 DNA: TGTGCCAGCAGCGTATCGGTGACAAGGGACACCTACGAGCAGTACTTC. Looking up the rest from reference TRBV9 and TRBJ2-7 gives the full variable domain: DSGVTQTPKHLITATGQRVTLRCSPRSGDLSVYWYQQSLDQGLQFLIQYYNGEERAKGNILERFSAQQFPDLHSELNLSSLELGDSALYFCASSVSVTRDTYEQYFGPGTRLTVT.

The V gene is TRBV27, the J gene TRBJ1-2; possible D gene TRBD1, 5 bases. The CDR3 is made up of 13 amino acids. V lost 3 bases and J lost 7, with 12 bases in between. Germline V gene lookup returns CDR1 MNHEY and CDR2 SMNVEV (reference sequence). For the CDR3, the DNA is TGTGCCAGCAGTTTTGGAGGGGTGGCTGGCTACACCTTC. Its protein is CASSFGGVAGYTF.

The J gene is TRBJ2-7, the V gene TRBV18; TRBD1 agrees at 9 bases. Per germline, CDR1 KGHSH and CDR2 LQKENI. The CDR3 contains 15 residues. The V gene end was trimmed by 5 bases and the J gene end by 2 bases; junction bases not matched to a gene: 7. CDR3 loop: CASSYSGTGTYEQYF. The CDR3 DNA sequence: TGTGCCAGCTCATATTCGGGGACAGGGACCTACGAGCAGTACTTC. The entire variable domain, with the rest obtained from reference TRBV18 and TRBJ2-7, is as follows: NAGVMQNPRHLVRRRGQEARLRCSPMKGHSHVYWYRQLPEEGLKFMVYLQKENIIDESGMPKERFSAEFPKEGPSILRIQQVVRGDSAAYFCASSYSGTGTYEQYFGPGTRLTVT.

CDR3 coding DNA: TGTGCCAGCAGCGACGGGACTTCCGGCGGGGAGCTGTTTTTT. Its translation: CASSDGTSGGELFF. The chain carries TRBV9 and TRBJ2-2, with D possibly TRBD2 on 6 matching bases. Trimming took 3 bases from V and 7 from J, leaving 13 bases between them. CDR1 and CDR2 from the germline V gene are SGDLS and YYNGEE. The CDR3 consists of 14 residues.

This sequence joins TRBV7-9 and TRBJ2-1; a possible D gene is TRBD2 (6 bases). Germline CDR1 is SEHNR and CDR2 is FQNEAQ (reference sequence). The CDR3 is 16 amino acids. V dropped 0 bases and J dropped 1 base, with 10 bases sitting between them. The DNA for the CDR3 is TGTGCCAGCAGCTTAGCGGGAGCGGGTTCCTACAATGAGCAGTTCTTC. Amino acids: CASSLAGAGSYNEQFF.

The chain is built from TRBV5-1 and TRBJ2-3; 9 bases agree with TRBD2. Germline V lookup: CDR1 SGHRS, CDR2 YFSETQ. The V gene end was trimmed by 2 bases and the J gene end by 5 bases; junction bases not matched to a gene: 6. This CDR3 is 15 amino acids long. CDR3 protein: CASSFSLAGQDTQYF. CDR3 DNA: TGCGCCAGCAGCTTTTCACTAGCGGGCCAAGATACGCAGTATTTT.

The V call is TRBV12-3 or TRBV12-4, the J call TRBJ2-3; perhaps TRBD2 as D (5 bases). Trimming shortened V by 4 bases and J by 10 bases, and 12 bases separated the two germline ends. This CDR3 comprises 12 residues. The CDR3: CASSWSGNAQYF. In DNA, the CDR3 is TGTGCCAGCAGTTGGTCCGGGAATGCGCAGTATTTT.

The chain combines TRBV30 with TRBJ1-1; no clear D. Germline lookup yields CDR1 GTSNPN and CDR2 SVGIG (reference sequence). Trimming cost V 2 bases and J 4 bases, with 20 bases left between them. The CDR3 runs to 16 residues. The CDR3 DNA follows: TGTGCCTGGAGTTCAAAACCGCCCTGGAGAGGCACTGAAGCTTTCTTT. Protein: CAWSSKPPWRGTEAFF.

The chain's CDR3 is CASSDQGGPGYEQYF. The CDR3 nucleotides are TGTGCCAGTAGCGACCAGGGTGGCCCTGGCTACGAGCAGTACTTC. This chain links TRBV19 with TRBJ2-7; D might be TRBD1 (5 bases). The germline V gene has CDR1 LNHDA and CDR2 SQIVND (reference sequence). Between the trimmed V and J ends, which lost 6 bases and 3 bases, there was a span of 18 bases. This CDR3 contains 15 residues.

The V and J genes are TRBV27 and TRBJ2-1; D may be TRBD2 (5 bases). The CDR3 extends over 13 amino acids. Germline assignment: CDR1 MNHEY and CDR2 SMNVEV (reference sequence). Deletions cut 3 bases from V and 4 bases from J, with 7 bases between. In DNA form, the CDR3 reads TGTGCCAGCAGTTTCCGGGAATACAATGAGCAGTTCTTC. As protein: CASSFREYNEQFF.

This chain joins TRBV29-1 and TRBJ2-5, with 10 bases aligning to TRBD1. Germline CDR1 SQVTM, CDR2 ANQGSEA. The V and J ends lost 8 bases and 4 bases, in that order; junction bases with no gene match: 4. The CDR3 totals 12 residues. The chain's CDR3 is CSTGTGVETQYF. Here the CDR3 DNA reads TGCAGCACCGGGACAGGGGTAGAGACCCAGTACTTC.

J is TRBJ2-4 and V is TRBV11-2; 12 positions agree with TRBD1. Looked up from germline, CDR1 is SGHAT and CDR2 is FQNNGV. The CDR3 contains 16 residues. The junction had 6 bases not matched to a gene; V was cut back by 4 bases and J by 5 bases. The DNA of the CDR3 is TGTGCCAGCAGCTCTTGGGACAGGGGGCTGGAAAACATTCAGTACTTC. Amino acid sequence: CASSSWDRGLENIQYF.

The gene calls are TRBV5-4 and TRBJ1-2, with 7 bases that match TRBD1. The CDR3 consists of 14 residues. Germline CDR1 reads SGHNT; CDR2 reads YYREEE (reference sequence). V was clipped by 0 bases and J by 9 bases; unmatched bases: 8. CDR3 residues: CASSLAGGHNSYTF. CDR3 in DNA: TGTGCCAGCAGCTTGGCAGGGGGGCATAATAGCTACACCTTC.

The chain is built from TRBV29-1 and TRBJ1-3; no definite D call. CDR3 length equals 12 residues. CDR1 and CDR2 (germline): SQVTM, ANQGSEA. The ends were cut back, 3 bases at V and 7 bases at J, with 10 bases in the middle. The CDR3: CSVDPGGNTIYF. The CDR3 nucleotides are TGCAGCGTTGATCCGGGAGGCAACACCATATATTTT.

The chain employs TRBV9 and TRBJ1-1, with TRBD1 matching 10 bases. The CDR3 is made up of 15 amino acids. The germline V gene has CDR1 SGDLS and CDR2 YYNGEE. The V gene end was trimmed by 0 bases and the J gene end by 4 bases; junction bases not matched to a gene: 3. The CDR3 DNA reads as TGTGCCAGCAGCGTAGGGGACAGGGGAGGCACTGAAGCTTTCTTT. As protein: CASSVGDRGGTEAFF.

Only one count was recorded for this clone. The rearrangement joins TRBV19 to TRBJ2-7, with 11 bases fitting TRBD2. The CDR3 extends over 15 amino acids. J was trimmed by 6 bases and V by 6 bases; bases with no gene match: 10. The germline V gene encodes CDR1 LNHDA and CDR2 SQIVND (reference sequence). The CDR3 DNA reads TGTGCCAGTAGGGAGAGACTAGCGGGAACGGGCGAGCAGTACTTC. This translates into CASRERLAGTGEQYF.